This T cell receptor beta chain originates from a study of vaccination and CD4 T cells after COVID-19. Across the study: Convalescent individuals numbered four females and six males, two being Hispanic.

Oncomine TCR Beta short-read sequencing was applied to DNA from cultured CD4+ T cells. TCRdb processed the PCR reads anew with MiXCR; each CDR3 protein has one entry. This sample has some 20,000 distinct CDR3 sequences, with less than 55% found just once. General study points: For SARS-CoV-2-reactive clonotypes, the median went from around 20 to 38, a nonsignificant increase.

The CDR3 runs to 15 residues. Germline values: CDR1 MNHEY, CDR2 SVGEGT. V trimming: 7 bases; J trimming: 3 bases; junction bases outside the gene matches: 11. Notes on this clonotype: What it binds is unknown.

Treatment specified: approximately nine-day PBMC culture with coronavirus spike peptide pools or control peptides (ViraFEST assay). The receptor's source is a human donor who had recovered from COVID-19. The rearrangement uses TRBV6-2 or TRBV6-3 and TRBJ2-7; 8 nucleotides align to TRBD1. The source was CD4+ T cells from blood, cultured in vitro, collected after SARS-CoV-2 vaccination. The CDR3 region is CASTPGAGGFYEQYF. As DNA, the CDR3 is TGTGCCAGCACCCCTGGGGCAGGGGGCTTCTACGAGCAGTACTTC.